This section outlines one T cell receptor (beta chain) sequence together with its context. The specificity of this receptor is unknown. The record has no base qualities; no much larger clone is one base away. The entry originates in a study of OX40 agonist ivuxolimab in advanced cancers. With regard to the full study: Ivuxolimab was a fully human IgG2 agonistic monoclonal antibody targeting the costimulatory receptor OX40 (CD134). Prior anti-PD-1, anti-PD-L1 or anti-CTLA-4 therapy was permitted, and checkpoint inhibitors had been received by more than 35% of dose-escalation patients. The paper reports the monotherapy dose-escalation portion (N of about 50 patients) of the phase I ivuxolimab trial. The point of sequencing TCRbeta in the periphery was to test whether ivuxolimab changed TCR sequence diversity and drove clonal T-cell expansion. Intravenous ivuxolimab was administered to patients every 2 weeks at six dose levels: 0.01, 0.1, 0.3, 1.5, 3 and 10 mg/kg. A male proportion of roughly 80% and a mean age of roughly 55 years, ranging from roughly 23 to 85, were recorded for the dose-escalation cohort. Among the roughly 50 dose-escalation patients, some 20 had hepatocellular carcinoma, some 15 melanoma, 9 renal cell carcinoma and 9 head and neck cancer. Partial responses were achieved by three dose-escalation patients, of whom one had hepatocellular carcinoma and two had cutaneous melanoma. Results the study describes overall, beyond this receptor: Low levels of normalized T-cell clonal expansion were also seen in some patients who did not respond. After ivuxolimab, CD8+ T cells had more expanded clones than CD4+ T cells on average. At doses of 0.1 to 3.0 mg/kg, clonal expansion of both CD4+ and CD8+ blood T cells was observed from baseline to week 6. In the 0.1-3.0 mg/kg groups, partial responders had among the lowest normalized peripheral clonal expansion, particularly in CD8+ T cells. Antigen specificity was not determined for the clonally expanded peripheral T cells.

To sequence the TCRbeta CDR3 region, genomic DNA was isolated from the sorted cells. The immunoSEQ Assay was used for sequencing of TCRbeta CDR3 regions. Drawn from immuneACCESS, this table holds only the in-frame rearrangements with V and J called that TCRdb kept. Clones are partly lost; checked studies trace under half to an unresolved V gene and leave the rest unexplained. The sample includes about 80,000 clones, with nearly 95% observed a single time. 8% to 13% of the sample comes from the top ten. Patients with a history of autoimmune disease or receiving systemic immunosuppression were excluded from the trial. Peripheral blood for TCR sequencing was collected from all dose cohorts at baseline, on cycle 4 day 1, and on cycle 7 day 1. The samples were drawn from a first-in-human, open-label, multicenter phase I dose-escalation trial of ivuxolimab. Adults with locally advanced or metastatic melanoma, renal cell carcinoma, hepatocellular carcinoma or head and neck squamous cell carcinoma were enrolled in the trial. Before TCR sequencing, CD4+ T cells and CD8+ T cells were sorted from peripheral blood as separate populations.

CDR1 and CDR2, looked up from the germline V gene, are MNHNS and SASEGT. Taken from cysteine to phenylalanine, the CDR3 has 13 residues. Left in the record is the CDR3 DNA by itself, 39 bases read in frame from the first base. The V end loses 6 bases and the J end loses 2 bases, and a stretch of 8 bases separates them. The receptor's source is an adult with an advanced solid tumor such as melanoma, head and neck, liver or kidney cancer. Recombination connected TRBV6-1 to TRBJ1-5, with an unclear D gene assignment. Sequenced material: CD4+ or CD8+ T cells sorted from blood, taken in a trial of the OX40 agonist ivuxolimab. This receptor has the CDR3 CASRARGNQPQHF. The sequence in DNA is TGTGCCAGCAGGGCGAGGGGCAATCAGCCCCAGCATTTT.